Listed below are T cell receptor beta chains from one sample, sequenced in a study of T cells expressing NK-cell markers. For each CDR3 protein, TCRdb gives one entry from its re-call of the 5' RACE reads, without DNA. The table lists a few hundred thousand distinct CDR3 sequences. The source material was blood T cells: a sorted CD56 or NKG2C T cell subset, CD4+ or CD8+ T cells, or bulk PBMC T cells (not recorded which). The source of these receptors is a man aged 18 to 69 in good health. Both conserved end residues are part of each CDR3. The order of the fields is J gene, V gene, CDR3 protein.

J gene: TRBJ2-2
V gene: TRBV6-4
CDR3 protein: CATSRGTGELFF

J gene: TRBJ1-1
V gene: TRBV7-2
CDR3 protein: CASSHGYRGFMNTEAFF

J gene: TRBJ2-3
V gene: TRBV20-1
CDR3 protein: CSAMKPSGGPDTQYF

J gene: TRBJ2-2
V gene: TRBV29-1
CDR3 protein: CSVRDRGELFF

J gene: TRBJ1-5
V gene: TRBV20-1
CDR3 protein: CSAERQGRGNQPQHF

J gene: TRBJ2-7
V gene: TRBV3-1
CDR3 protein: CASSQGKGAQYF

J gene: TRBJ2-7
V gene: TRBV12-3/TRBV12-4
CDR3 protein: CASSATTYEQYF

J gene: TRBJ2-5
V gene: TRBV7-3
CDR3 protein: CASSLNAGARETQYF

J gene: TRBJ2-1
V gene: TRBV6-2/TRBV6-3
CDR3 protein: CASIVRDRGFNEQFF

J gene: TRBJ2-5
V gene: TRBV14
CDR3 protein: CASSLRTGGIETQYF

J gene: TRBJ1-2
V gene: TRBV5-1
CDR3 protein: CASSLSTGIGYTF

J gene: TRBJ2-7
V gene: TRBV6-2/TRBV6-3
CDR3 protein: CASIRTGSYEQYF

J gene: TRBJ1-2
V gene: TRBV30
CDR3 protein: CAWRPGITNYGYTF

J gene: TRBJ1-5
V gene: TRBV20-1
CDR3 protein: CSAVRGQGQPQHF

J gene: TRBJ2-1
V gene: TRBV7-8
CDR3 protein: CASSLRGLRLNNEQFF

J gene: TRBJ2-5
V gene: TRBV7-2
CDR3 protein: CASSSTSGGTLETQYF

J gene: TRBJ2-2
V gene: TRBV6-2/TRBV6-3
CDR3 protein: CASSYSRQGYTGELFF

J gene: TRBJ2-7
V gene: TRBV2
CDR3 protein: CASSEEGGGDPYF

J gene: TRBJ2-3
V gene: TRBV12-3/TRBV12-4
CDR3 protein: CASSSGLAGPRDTQYF

J gene: TRBJ2-3
V gene: TRBV12-3/TRBV12-4
CDR3 protein: CASRGGKTSTDTQYF

J gene: TRBJ2-4
V gene: TRBV9
CDR3 protein: CASSAEGQGAKNIQYF

J gene: TRBJ1-2
V gene: TRBV4-2
CDR3 protein: CASSQVIQGLNYGYTF

J gene: TRBJ2-3
V gene: TRBV20-1
CDR3 protein: CSARDLSNTQYF

J gene: TRBJ2-2
V gene: TRBV7-9
CDR3 protein: CASNTGLIAGELFF

J gene: TRBJ2-1
V gene: TRBV5-1
CDR3 protein: CASSLLRQGDRSYNEQFF

J gene: TRBJ2-2
V gene: TRBV7-3
CDR3 protein: CASSPQTSVATGELFF

J gene: TRBJ2-7
V gene: TRBV2
CDR3 protein: CASSERSSYEQYF

J gene: TRBJ2-5
V gene: TRBV20-1
CDR3 protein: CSAPPVEETQYF

J gene: TRBJ2-1
V gene: TRBV20-1
CDR3 protein: CSAKTSGGGGEQFF

J gene: TRBJ1-3
V gene: TRBV2
CDR3 protein: CASQGSSGNTIYF

J gene: TRBJ2-6
V gene: TRBV6-5
CDR3 protein: CASSLRTASGANVLTF

J gene: TRBJ2-2
V gene: TRBV25-1
CDR3 protein: CAGGTGTFIPNTGELFF

J gene: TRBJ2-1
V gene: TRBV19
CDR3 protein: CASSPQGQGASEQFF

J gene: TRBJ1-6
V gene: TRBV28
CDR3 protein: CASSWGTGALHF

J gene: TRBJ2-5
V gene: TRBV6-1
CDR3 protein: CASNQGGNQETQYF

J gene: TRBJ2-3
V gene: TRBV12-3/TRBV12-4
CDR3 protein: CASSFQRGGWDTQYF